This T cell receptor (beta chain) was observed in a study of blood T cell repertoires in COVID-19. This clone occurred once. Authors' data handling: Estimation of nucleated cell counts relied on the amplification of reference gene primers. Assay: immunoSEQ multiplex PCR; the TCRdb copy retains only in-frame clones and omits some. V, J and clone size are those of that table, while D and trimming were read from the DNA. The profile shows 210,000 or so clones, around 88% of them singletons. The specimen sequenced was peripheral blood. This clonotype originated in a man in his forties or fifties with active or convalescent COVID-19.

The CDR3 DNA sequence: TGTGCCAGCAGCGTTGTACCAGACAGACTCAACTATGGCTACACCTTC. It encodes CASSVVPDRLNYGYTF. V gene TRBV9 combines with J gene TRBJ1-2, with D possibly being TRBD1 (5 bases). The CDR3 totals 16 residues. The ends were cut back, 2 bases at V and 2 bases at J, with 16 bases in the middle. Germline values: CDR1 SGDLS, CDR2 YYNGEE.